These 23 T cell receptor beta chains originate from one sample sequenced in a study of T cells in Graves' hyperthyroidism and ophthalmopathy. Amplified regions were TCR beta CDR3 sequences from RNA transcripts. The primer set for the first-round RT-PCR of the TCR CDR3 was HTBI. TCRdb re-called the multiplex PCR reads with MiXCR, one entry per CDR3 protein. The sample shows about 130,000 distinct CDR3 sequences, approximately 20% of them seen only once. The sample was blood. These receptor sequences come from a woman in her forties or fifties with Graves' hyperthyroidism that later progressed to Graves' ophthalmopathy.

The chain links TRBV28 to TRBJ2-5, with 7 bases identical to TRBD1. The V segment lost 6 bases and the J segment 4 bases; nucleotides outside the gene matches: 8. The CDR3 consists of 14 residues. Germline V CDR1 and CDR2: MDHEN, SYDVKM. The chain's CDR3 is CASSYTGAPETQYF. The CDR3 DNA sequence: TGTGCCAGCAGCTATACAGGGGCGCCAGAGACCCAGTACTTC.

This chain joins TRBV7-3 and TRBJ2-5; D may be TRBD1 or TRBD2 (5 bases each). The CDR3 has 12 amino acids. Germline V lookup: CDR1 SGHTA, CDR2 FQGTGA. V lost 3 bases and J 4 bases, leaving 6 bases between the germline ends. CDR3 loop: CASSLGVETQYF. DNA for the CDR3: TGTGCCAGCAGCTTGGGGGTAGAGACCCAGTACTTC.

This clonotype was seen at least ten times. This sequence joins TRBV7-2 and TRBJ1-3; TRBD1 matches 7 bases. The CDR3 has 15 amino acids. Germline loops: CDR1 SGHTA, CDR2 FQGNSA. The ends lost 1 base at V and 4 bases at J; junction bases unmatched: 4. CDR3 DNA sequence: TGTGCCAGCAGCTTAGAGACAGGGTGGGGAAACACCATATATTTT. Translating gives CASSLETGWGNTIYF.

This clonotype has a count of ten or more. This chain joins TRBV9 and TRBJ2-7, with D perhaps assigned TRBD1 or TRBD2 (5 bases each). Germline loops: CDR1 SGDLS, CDR2 YYNGEE. CDR3 length: 15 residues. Trimming took off 2 bases at V and 5 bases at J, with 17 bases between the two ends. The CDR3 spells CASSVEPGAGDEQYF. CDR3 in DNA: TGTGCCAGCAGCGTGGAGCCCGGGGCTGGGGACGAGCAGTACTTC.

This clonotype was recorded at least ten times. The chain links TRBV5-4 to TRBJ2-3, with D unresolved. V dropped 4 bases and J dropped 9 bases, with 12 bases sitting between them. CDR1 is SGHNT, CDR2 YYREEE, per germline (reference sequence). The CDR3 consists of 12 residues. CDR3 protein: CASSPNSGTQYF. In DNA, the CDR3 is TGTGCCAGCAGCCCGAACTCGGGCACGCAGTATTTT.

This clonotype appeared many times. The V call is TRBV20-1, the J call TRBJ2-7, with 11 bases fitting TRBD2. CDR3 size: 15 residues. CDR1 DFQATT and CDR2 SNEGSKA come from the germline V gene (reference sequence). V trimming: 0 bases; J trimming: 5 bases; junction bases outside the gene matches: 6. The CDR3 sequence is CSARDAVAGGHEQYF. The CDR3 coding sequence is TGCAGTGCTAGAGATGCGGTAGCGGGAGGGCACGAGCAGTACTTC.

The sample holds a few counts of this clonotype. The rearrangement uses TRBV19 and TRBJ2-1, with 12 bases lining up with TRBD2. Trimming at V came to 5 bases and at J to 6 bases, leaving 8 bases not matched to a gene. Germline values: CDR1 LNHDA, CDR2 SQIVND (reference sequence). The CDR3 is 16 amino acids. The CDR3: CASSSRATSGSNEQFF. CDR3 sequence (DNA): TGTGCCAGTAGTTCCCGGGCGACTAGCGGGAGCAATGAGCAGTTCTTC.

This clonotype was seen a handful of times. The chain uses TRBV5-1 and TRBJ2-5, with TRBD2 matching over 10 bases. Germline V CDR1 and CDR2: SGHRS, YFSETQ. The CDR3 has 16 residues. V gave up 2 bases and J gave up 9 bases; unmatched junction bases: 13. The CDR3 DNA is TGCGCCAGCAGCTTTGCGGAAGCGGGAGGGCCCGGGGCCCAGTACTTC. Its translation: CASSFAEAGGPGAQYF.

A remark on this clonotype: This may be a read error, as it is one base from a much larger clone. V usage is TRBV6-2 or TRBV6-3 and J usage is TRBJ2-1; D ambiguous. The CDR3 consists of 13 residues. The germline gives CDR1 MNHEY, CDR2 SVGEGT. This CDR3 is CASSTPAPGEQCF. The CDR3 bases are TGTGCCAGCAGCACACCCGCCCCGGGTGAGCAGTGCTTC.

In this sample, this clonotype turned up a few times. The chain uses TRBV11-2 and TRBJ2-5; D gene ambiguous. This CDR3 spans 14 amino acids. Deletions cut 1 base from V and 3 bases from J, with 9 bases between. Germline CDR1 reads SGHAT; CDR2 reads FQNNGV. The CDR3 reads CASSLAGEKETQYF. CDR3 in DNA: TGTGCCAGCAGCTTAGCAGGAGAGAAAGAGACCCAGTACTTC.

The table lists this clonotype with many counts. The rearrangement joins TRBV18 to TRBJ2-7, with TRBD1 matching over 7 bases. J lost 4 bases, V lost 1 base, and 7 bases had no gene match. Per the germline V gene, CDR1 is KGHSH and CDR2 is LQKENI. The CDR3 has 15 residues. CDR3 protein: CASSPRDREAYEQYF. The CDR3 coding sequence is TGTGCCAGCTCACCACGAGACAGGGAAGCGTACGAGCAGTACTTC.

This clonotype was seen at least ten times. The chain couples TRBV7-6 to TRBJ2-7; D perhaps matches TRBD2 (6 bases). The V gene's germline CDR1 is SGHVS and CDR2 FNYEAQ. This CDR3 is built from 14 residues. V was clipped by 1 base and J by 6 bases, with 13 bases between them. The CDR3 is CASSLGGTGLEQYF. CDR3 in DNA: TGTGCCAGCAGCTTAGGGGGAACGGGACTCGAGCAGTACTTC.

This chain joins TRBV5-1 and TRBJ2-7; a weak D match, TRBD2 (6 bases). This CDR3 has 15 residues. Trimming shortened V by 3 bases and J by 0 bases, and 13 bases separated the two germline ends. Germline V gene lookup returns CDR1 SGHRS and CDR2 YFSETQ. The CDR3 loop reads CASSSGTSSSYEQYF. The CDR3 region has the DNA TGCGCCAGCAGCTCCGGGACTTCGAGCTCCTACGAGCAGTACTTC.

V and J are TRBV20-1 and TRBJ1-2, with unresolved D. Germline V gene lookup returns CDR1 DFQATT and CDR2 SNEGSKA (reference sequence). This CDR3 has 12 amino acids. V lost 0 bases, J lost 8 bases, and 10 bases lay in between. For the CDR3, the DNA is TGCAGTGCTAGAGATCCACCGTACGGCTACACCTTC. The encoded protein is CSARDPPYGYTF.

This clonotype was counted a few times. J is TRBJ2-3 and V is TRBV6-4, with 7 bases fitting TRBD2. The CDR3 length is 14 residues. J gave up 4 bases and V 3 bases, and 4 bases lay outside the gene matches. CDR1 is MRHNA, CDR2 SNTAGT, per germline. CDR3 protein: CASSEDGRSDTQYF. In nucleotides, the CDR3 is TGTGCCAGCAGTGAGGACGGGAGGTCAGATACGCAGTATTTT.

This clonotype was seen a few times. The chain links TRBV6-1 to TRBJ2-2; the D is unclear. This CDR3 is built from 14 residues. Trimming removed 6 bases from V and 9 bases from J, with 17 bases in between. In germline, CDR1 is MNHNS, CDR2 SASEGT. The CDR3 DNA reads as TGTGCCAGCAGCGCATCGGGCCCCAGCTGGGAGCTGTTTTTT. Its translation: CASSASGPSWELFF.

This clonotype has a count of ten or more. The rearrangement uses TRBV3-1 and TRBJ1-5; 9 bases fit TRBD1. Germline V CDR1 and CDR2: LGHDT, YNNKEL (reference sequence). This CDR3 contains 15 residues. The V segment lost 5 bases and the J segment 7 bases; nucleotides outside the gene matches: 9. The CDR3 is CASSAGTGRWQPQHF. In DNA, the CDR3 is TGTGCCAGCAGCGCGGGGACAGGGAGATGGCAGCCCCAGCATTTT.

This clonotype has at least ten counts. The genes are TRBV11-2 and TRBJ2-3, with 8 bases aligning to TRBD2. V was pared by 4 bases and J by 0 bases, with 12 bases of the junction left unmatched. In germline, CDR1 is SGHAT, CDR2 FQNNGV. This CDR3 has 18 amino acids. The CDR3 region is CASSYQSGRFTSTDTQYF. In nucleotides, the CDR3 is TGTGCCAGCAGCTACCAAAGCGGGAGATTTACTAGCACAGATACGCAGTATTTT.

The chain combines TRBV5-1 with TRBJ2-1; 13 nucleotides line up with TRBD2. V dropped 5 bases and J dropped 0; count of bases not matched to a gene: 5. Germline lookup yields CDR1 SGHRS and CDR2 YFSETQ. This CDR3 has 17 amino acids. Here the CDR3 reads CASRWGTSGTSYNEQFF. CDR3 in DNA: TGCGCCAGCAGGTGGGGGACTAGCGGGACCTCCTACAATGAGCAGTTCTTC. The variable domain in full, with the rest retrieved from reference TRBV5-1 and TRBJ2-1, is KAGVTQTPRYLIKTRGQQVTLSCSPISGHRSVSWYQQTPGQGLQFLFEYFSETQRNKGNFPGRFSGRQFSNSRSEMNVSTLELGDSALYLCASRWGTSGTSYNEQFFGPGTRLTVL.

Many counts were recorded for this clonotype. The chain has TRBV5-8 and TRBJ2-6; D unclear. V dropped 2 bases and J dropped 1 base, with 1 base sitting between them. Germline V gene sequence: CDR1 SGHTS, CDR2 YDEGEE. The CDR3 totals 13 residues. For the CDR3, the DNA is TGTGCCAGCAGCTTATCTGGGGCCAACGTCCTGACTTTC. Protein: CASSLSGANVLTF.

Ten or more counts support this clonotype. The chain is built from TRBV20-1 and TRBJ2-5; TRBD1 is a possible D gene (5 bases). The CDR3 sequence is 15 residues long. Trimming took 0 bases from V and 0 from J, leaving 11 bases between them. Per the germline V gene, CDR1 is DFQATT and CDR2 is SNEGSKA (reference sequence). The chain's CDR3 is CSARDKTAYQETQYF. Here the CDR3 DNA reads TGCAGTGCTAGAGATAAGACAGCGTACCAAGAGACCCAGTACTTC.

The sample holds many counts of this clonotype. The chain has TRBV30 and TRBJ2-7, with D maybe TRBD2 (6 bases). Germline V gene lookup returns CDR1 GTSNPN and CDR2 SVGIG (reference sequence). The germline V and J ends were trimmed by 3 bases and 3 bases, with 12 bases remaining between them. The CDR3 contains 13 residues. CDR3 amino acids: CAWSPPGLYEQYF. DNA of the CDR3: TGTGCCTGGAGCCCGCCGGGACTCTACGAGCAGTACTTC.

At least ten counts were recorded for this clonotype. The gene calls are TRBV30 and TRBJ2-5; tentatively, D is TRBD1 (5 bases). Trimming took off 4 bases at V and 0 bases at J, with 6 bases between the two ends. CDR1 and CDR2 (germline): GTSNPN, SVGIG (reference sequence). The CDR3 has 12 amino acids. The CDR3 bases are TGTGCCTGGAAGGGGAACCAAGAGACCCAGTACTTC. Protein sequence: CAWKGNQETQYF.